The TCR beta chain under discussion was sequenced for a study of blood T cell repertoires in COVID-19. Sequenced by immunoSEQ multiplex PCR; TCRdb stores in-frame clones only, minus some. The sample includes 140,000 or so clones, around 90% of them seen just once. This CDR3 spans 13 amino acids. Looked up from germline, CDR1 is LGHDT and CDR2 is YNNKEL (reference sequence). With 3 bases removed from V and 3 bases from J, the gap between germline ends came to 8 bases. The receptor was derived from a human donor in a cohort sampled during active COVID-19. The sequenced material came from peripheral blood. The chain combines TRBV3-1 (or the pseudogene TRBV3-2) with TRBJ1-2, with D possibly matching TRBD1 (5 bases). The CDR3 DNA reads TGTGCCAGCAGCCACATACAGGACTATGGCTACACCTTC. Amino acid sequence: CASSHIQDYGYTF.